The 3 T cell receptor beta chains given below trace back to one sample, sequenced in a study of spatial heterogeneity in lung cancer. Study observations and caveats: Counts of expanded intratumoral alpha and beta TCRs tracked tumor mutation counts.

TCRdb passed the 5' RACE reads through MiXCR, listing each CDR3 protein once. The table shows about 18,000 distinct CDR3 sequences, with more than 6.5% occurring only once. These TCRs are of unknown antigen specificity. Time point given: sample taken at primary tumor resection. Sequences were derived from lung tumor tissue, sampled at surgery. These receptor sequences come from a male donor with early-stage non-small cell lung cancer.

This clonotype has at least ten counts. The chain carries TRBV7-2 and TRBJ2-4; D might be TRBD2 (5 bases). CDR3 size: 16 residues. V lost 5 bases to trimming and J lost 2 bases, with 16 bases between them. Germline V gene sequence: CDR1 SGHTA, CDR2 FQGNSA. This chain's CDR3 is CASSAGPLLTKNIQYF. The DNA of the CDR3 is TGTGCCAGCAGCGCGGGCCCCCTCCTGACCAAAAACATTCAGTACTTC. The full variable domain, in which reference TRBV7-2 and TRBJ2-4 provide the parts outside the CDR3, is GAGVSQSPSNKVTEKGKDVELRCDPISGHTALYWYRQSLGQGLEFLIYFQGNSAPDKSGLPSDRFSAERTGGSVSTLTIQRTQQEDSAVYLCASSAGPLLTKNIQYFGAGTRLSVL.

By proportion, this clonotype is medium-sized. The J gene is TRBJ2-1, the V gene TRBV29-1; possible D gene TRBD2, 6 bases. CDR1 and CDR2 (germline): SQVTM, ANQGSEA. This CDR3 is 15 amino acids long. V was shortened by 2 bases and J by 5 bases, with 16 bases between the two germline ends. The CDR3 loop reads CSVELVGGRDNEQFF. The CDR3 DNA sequence: TGCAGCGTTGAATTGGTGGGGGGAAGGGACAATGAGCAGTTCTTC.

This clonotype has only a few counts. The gene calls are TRBV20-1 and TRBJ2-1; TRBD2 might be the D (7 bases). V lost 5 bases and J lost 8, with 22 bases in between. Germline V gene lookup returns CDR1 DFQATT and CDR2 SNEGSKA (reference sequence). The CDR3 totals 15 residues. CDR3 DNA sequence: TGCAGTGCTCCCGAGGGGGGGGCCCGGGGGGATGAGCAGTTCTTC. Its protein is CSAPEGGARGDEQFF.